This entry lists 9 T cell receptor beta chains sequenced from one sample in a study of patients and donors after allogeneic stem cell transplantation. TCRdb reanalysed the RT-PCR reads using MiXCR and keeps one entry per CDR3 protein. The sample includes hundreds of thousands of distinct CDR3 sequences, approximately 16% of them seen just once. What was sequenced was blood, either unsorted or a sorted T cell fraction (not recorded which). Every receptor here comes from a human donor who was either an allogeneic HSCT recipient or a stem cell or donor lymphocyte infusion donor (not recorded which). It is not recorded whose cells these are; they may come from a transplant donor.

This clonotype was recorded a few times. The CDR3 DNA follows: TGTGCCAGCAGCTCCGGCCCCGGGACTAGCGGCGAGCAGTACTTC. The encoded protein is CASSSGPGTSGEQYF. The V gene is TRBV9, the J gene TRBJ2-7; TRBD2 matches 11 bases. Germline CDR1 is SGDLS and CDR2 is YYNGEE. This CDR3 is built from 15 residues. The ends lost 4 bases at V and 6 bases at J; junction bases unmatched: 9.

This clonotype was detected only a few times. The CDR3 bases are TGCGCCAGCAGCTTAGGCCATTCCAGCGGGGGGGCCAATGAGCAGTTCTTC. Translated, it gives CASSLGHSSGGANEQFF. The chain is built from TRBV5-1 and TRBJ2-1, with 10 nucleotides matching TRBD2. The CDR3 is 17 residues long. Germline CDR1 is SGHRS and CDR2 is YFSETQ. V was clipped by 2 bases and J by 6 bases; unmatched bases: 11.

This clonotype was seen a handful of times. The rearrangement joins TRBV6-5 to TRBJ2-7; D is possibly TRBD1 or TRBD2 (5 bases each). The length of the CDR3 is 13 residues. The germline V gene has CDR1 MNHEY and CDR2 SVGAGI. Between the trimmed V and J ends, which lost 2 bases and 7 bases, there was a span of 12 bases. The CDR3 protein is CASSYAPWGEQYF. The CDR3 DNA reads as TGTGCCAGCAGTTACGCCCCTTGGGGGGAGCAGTACTTC.

The chain is built from TRBV6-1 and TRBJ1-2; TRBD1 matches 9 bases. Germline-derived CDR1 and CDR2 are MNHNS and SASEGT. This CDR3 contains 14 residues. The V segment lost 6 bases and the J segment 4 bases; nucleotides outside the gene matches: 6. This CDR3 reads CASSLDRGAYGYTF. In DNA form, the CDR3 reads TGTGCCAGCAGCCTGGACAGGGGTGCCTATGGCTACACCTTC.

The table lists this clonotype with many counts. Its ends do not fully match the called genes, so a read error is possible. The V gene is TRBV2, the J gene TRBJ1-4; possible D gene TRBD1, 6 bases. This CDR3 is built from 15 residues. Looked up from germline, CDR1 is SNHLY and CDR2 is FYNNEI. The CDR3 protein is CASSEWGATNEKLFF. In DNA, the CDR3 is TGTGCCAGCAGTGAGTGGGGGGCAACCAATGAAAAACTGTTTTTT.

This clonotype was seen more than once but under ten times. The gene calls are TRBV7-2 and TRBJ2-1; the D is unclear. V was shortened by 1 base and J by 4 bases, with 11 bases between the two germline ends. The CDR3 is made up of 15 amino acids. Germline loops: CDR1 SGHTA, CDR2 FQGNSA. The CDR3 region is CASSLESNGYNEQFF. The CDR3 DNA sequence: TGTGCCAGCAGCTTAGAATCGAACGGTTACAATGAGCAGTTCTTC.

This clonotype was counted only a few times. The chain uses TRBV5-1 and TRBJ1-1; 7 bases are shared with TRBD1. V lost 3 bases, J lost 5 bases, and 10 bases stayed unmatched. The CDR3 is 15 residues long. Germline V gene sequence: CDR1 SGHRS, CDR2 YFSETQ. The CDR3 sequence is CASSSAYRGGTEAFF. The CDR3 DNA reads TGCGCCAGCAGCTCTGCCTACAGGGGAGGGACTGAAGCTTTCTTT.

This clonotype was seen a handful of times. The rearrangement joins TRBV29-1 to TRBJ2-2, with D tentatively TRBD2 (6 bases). V dropped 6 bases and J dropped 1 base, with 9 bases sitting between them. This CDR3 contains 13 residues. CDR1 and CDR2 (germline): SQVTM, ANQGSEA. The CDR3 region has the DNA TGCAGCGTCTTGCGGGGGAACACCGGGGAGCTGTTTTTT. It translates to CSVLRGNTGELFF.

There are a few counts of this clonotype. The rearrangement uses TRBV2 and TRBJ2-5; D is uncertain. CDR3 length equals 12 residues. Trimming cost V 6 bases and J 2 bases, with 7 bases left between them. Germline CDR1 SNHLY, CDR2 FYNNEI. CDR3: CASREVQETQYF. In DNA, the CDR3 is TGTGCCAGCAGAGAGGTTCAAGAGACCCAGTACTTC.